What follows is one T cell receptor (beta chain) and its context. Its cognate antigen is unknown. The germline V gene has CDR1 SGDLS and CDR2 YYNGEE. The CDR3 extends over 16 amino acids. V lost 4 bases, J lost 6 bases, and 22 bases lay in between. The data were obtained in a study of cytomegalovirus exposure and HLA in healthy donors. Broader study findings: Per published accounts, TCR beta sequences correctly predicted the HLA-A and HLA-B alleles of most subjects.

PCR was performed using 60 Vbeta and 13 Jbeta primers. TCRdb's copy holds only in-frame clones and misses some; the assay was immunoSEQ multiplex PCR. Here the sample spans around 200,000 clones, roughly 79% being singletons. All donors participated as healthy donors of bone marrow. This chain connects TRBV9 to TRBJ1-1; perhaps TRBD1 as D (5 bases). Sequenced material: PBMCs. This TCR came from a man aged 25 to 40 in good health and CMV-seronegative. CDR3 bases: TGTGCCAGCAGCCCACAGGCAGGAATCCGCAGGGCTGAAGCTTTCTTT. Its protein product is CASSPQAGIRRAEAFF.